The sequence of this TCR beta chain was determined in a study of CD8+CD57+ T cells in acquired aplastic anemia (dated by TCRdb to between 2018 and 2020). Notes on the research overall: A mean of approximately 3 ug of DNA, ranging from roughly 0.2 to 27.4 ug, was extracted from sorted CD4+ and CD8+ cells. For healthy donor samples, the average read count was around 9.8 million for CD4+ cells and roughly 12 million for CD8+ cells.

TCR repertoires of sorted CD4+ and CD8+ blood T cells from severe aplastic anemia patients and healthy subjects were deep-sequenced in the study. Ficoll-Paque density gradient centrifugation was used to isolate peripheral blood mononuclear cells. Before DNA extraction, CD4+ and CD8+ T cells were sorted by FACS or by magnetic beads. A remark on this clonotype: What antigen it recognizes has not been identified. Base qualities are not recorded, but no much larger clone differs from it by a single base.

Genomic DNA was used as template for profiling of TCR beta VDJ combinations and CDR3 sequences. TCR repertoire sequencing was run on an Illumina HiSeq 2000. For the original study's pipeline: Repertoires were assessed using TRBV/TRBJ rearrangement plots, CDR3 size and DJ length profiles, and Simpson's diversity index. Whichever DNA sequence was most abundant in the deep sequencing data was defined as the immunodominant clone. CDR3 amino acid sequences were screened for sharing across subjects and compared with published repertoires and the VDJdb database. TCRdb reanalyzed the raw reads on its own, using fastp at Q25 for trimming and MiXCR for clone calling, and kept in-frame beta chains. One record per CDR3 amino acid sequence lists the most common genes and DNA. TCRdb assigned the V and J calls; the authors' analysis was not used. The sample records around 150,000 distinct CDR3 sequences, around two fifths of which are singletons. 8.4% of the sample is held by the ten biggest clonotypes.

Compared with germline, V lacks 6 bases and J lacks 3 bases; bases without a gene match: 4. There are 14 amino acids in the CDR3, from cysteine to phenylalanine inclusive. Only CDR3 DNA remains: 42 bases, in frame from the first base. CDR1 and CDR2, per the germline V gene (reference sequence), are SEHNR and FQNEAQ. Broad study findings and their caveats: CD8+ Simpson's diversity did not differ significantly between patients and healthy controls (P=0.060). Some 27 CD8+ CDR3 sequences were found in both patients and controls but appeared to be highly expressed in patients and within the immunodominant clones of the patients.

The sample was sorted CD4+, CD8+, or CD8+CD57+ T cells (not recorded which) from PBMCs. Recombination joined TRBV7-9 with TRBJ1-2; TRBD1 fits 10 bases in the junction. This TCR was sampled from a human donor in good health, serving as a control. The CDR3 amino acid sequence is: CASRGTGVDYGYTF. At the DNA level, the sequence is TGTGCCAGCAGGGGGACAGGGGTGGACTATGGCTACACCTTC.